This T cell receptor beta chain was sequenced in a study of prognosis after radiotherapy for stage I lung cancer. Overall study: Approximately eleven patients' tumors were adenocarcinoma, and seven patients' tumors were squamous cell carcinoma.

Two-round multiplex PCR, the amplification method, yielded TCR beta CDR3 from genomic DNA. Amplification during the initial PCR round employed primers specific to each TRBV and TRBJ gene. TCRdb fed the multiplex PCR reads into MiXCR, producing one record per CDR3 protein. The profile shows 15,000 to 20,000 distinct CDR3 sequences, 29% of them singletons. This clonotype came up many times. The CDR3 sequence is 16 residues long. V was clipped by 6 bases and J by 10 bases; unmatched bases: 13. Germline V gene lookup returns CDR1 MGHDK and CDR2 SYGVNS. The TCR comes from a donor aged 50 or older with non-small cell lung cancer. This chain joins TRBV25-1 and TRBJ1-6, with 9 bases that match TRBD1. This material consisted of PBMCs, taken before or after stereotactic body radiation therapy (not recorded which). The CDR3 loop is CASRVTGTGTKSPLHF. CDR3 DNA sequence: TGTGCCAGCAGGGTTACCGGGACAGGGACCAAATCACCCCTCCACTTT.